This T cell receptor beta chain is from a study of beta chain features in type 1 diabetes. The study's findings and limits: Researchers report that Type 1 diabetes patients had moderately but significantly shorter TCRB CDR3s across all four CD4+ subsets.

Notes on this clone: Its antigen is not identified.

The germline V and J ends were trimmed by 7 bases and 8 bases, with 21 bases remaining between them. CDR1 is SNHLY and CDR2 is FYNNEI in the germline V gene. This CDR3 is 15 amino acids long. The entirety of the isolated RNA underwent reverse transcription, so expressed TCRB transcripts were sequenced. Measured with immunoSEQ multiplex PCR; TCRdb has only the in-frame clones, and not every one. Of about 150,000 clones detected, over 8.5% appear once; the ten largest clones hold roughly 2%. Specimen: central memory CD4+ T cells from blood. The TCR originated in a man between 18 and 29 years old in good health. This rearrangement joins TRBV2 to TRBJ2-1, with D tentatively TRBD1 or TRBD2 (5 bases each). The CDR3 loop reads CASTLQGVLGDEQFF. In DNA, the CDR3 is TGTGCCAGCACCCTGCAAGGGGTACTAGGCGATGAGCAGTTCTTC.